The 26 T cell receptor beta chains presented below share a single source sample, sequenced in a study of PD-1 blockade in classical Hodgkin lymphoma. Libraries were prepared by immunoSEQ multiplex PCR; TCRdb keeps only in-frame clonotypes and omits some of them. The sample lists 25,000 to 35,000 clones, 65% to 90% seen once, with approximately 2.4% in the top ten. Every patient had relapsed following autologous stem cell transplantation, and cohorts differed in brentuximab vedotin exposure. Purification of CD4+ T cells from thawed PBMCs was performed via magnetic negative selection. Sequencing used CD4+ T cells from blood, obtained at baseline. The receptors were gathered from a human donor with classical Hodgkin lymphoma.

The chain combines TRBV6-5 with TRBJ2-7; a weak D match, TRBD1 (5 bases). V gave up 5 bases and J gave up 2 bases, with 16 bases separating them. This CDR3 has 15 residues. Germline V gene sequence: CDR1 MNHEY, CDR2 SVGAGI. CDR3 nucleotides: TGTGCCAGCAGTCCGACAGCCTACCTCACCTACGAGCAGTACTTC. The encoded protein is CASSPTAYLTYEQYF.

The V gene is TRBV19, the J gene TRBJ2-3; 10 bases are a match to TRBD2. Germline V lookup: CDR1 LNHDA, CDR2 SQIVND (reference sequence). J was trimmed by 1 base and V by 2 bases; bases with no gene match: 6. The CDR3 is made up of 17 amino acids. The CDR3 sequence is CASSIIASGRGTDTQYF. The CDR3 nucleotides read TGTGCCAGTAGTATAATCGCTAGCGGGAGAGGCACAGATACGCAGTATTTT.

This chain links TRBV19 with TRBJ2-1; 10 positions match TRBD2. Germline V gene sequence: CDR1 LNHDA, CDR2 SQIVND (reference sequence). CDR3 length equals 16 residues. With 7 bases clipped from V and 6 bases from J, the junction kept 12 bases outside the gene matches. CDR3 in amino acids: CASTPDQLAGSNEQFF. CDR3 DNA sequence: TGTGCCAGTACTCCCGACCAACTAGCGGGAAGCAATGAGCAGTTCTTC. Full variable domain (outside the CDR3, taken from reference TRBV19 and TRBJ2-1): DGGITQSPKYLFRKEGQNVTLSCEQNLNHDAMYWYRQDPGQGLRLIYYSQIVNDFQKGDIAEGYSVSREKKESFPLTVTSAQKNPTAFYLCASTPDQLAGSNEQFFGPGTRLTVL.

A single count supports this clone. The rearrangement links TRBV10-3 to TRBJ1-2; no clear D. The V gene's germline CDR1 is ENHRY and CDR2 SYGVKD. Trimming shortened V by 4 bases and J by 3 bases, and 9 bases separated the two germline ends. The CDR3 contains 13 residues. The CDR3 spells CAISAGPDYGYTF. The CDR3 region has the DNA TGTGCCATCAGTGCCGGGCCGGACTATGGCTACACCTTC.

V is TRBV27 and J is TRBJ1-1; D is undetermined. CDR1 and CDR2 (germline): MNHEY, SMNVEV (reference sequence). This CDR3 contains 13 residues. V was clipped by 8 bases and J by 0 bases, with 10 bases between them. The CDR3 region is CASRTSMNTEAFF. The CDR3 bases are TGTGCCAGCCGTACCAGCATGAACACTGAAGCTTTCTTT.

This chain links TRBV18 with TRBJ1-1, with no clear D. Trimming pared 3 bases from V and 1 base from J, leaving 3 bases between. The germline CDR1 and CDR2 sequences are KGHSH and LQKENI. This CDR3 is built from 12 residues. CDR3 DNA sequence: TGTGCCAGCTCACCCCAGAACACTGAAGCTTTCTTT. This codes for CASSPQNTEAFF.

V gene TRBV6-6 combines with J gene TRBJ1-2; D remains ambiguous. Looked up from germline, CDR1 is MNHNY and CDR2 is SVGAGI (reference sequence). The CDR3 consists of 14 residues. Between the trimmed V and J ends, which lost 2 bases and 7 bases, there was a span of 14 bases. CDR3 DNA: TGTGCCAGCAGTTACGATAACAGCGCCTTTGGCTACACCTTC. Amino acid sequence: CASSYDNSAFGYTF.

The chain joins TRBV11-3 to TRBJ2-2; D perhaps matches TRBD1 (6 bases). Trimming left V 5 bases short and J 6 bases short, with 10 bases between. Per germline, CDR1 SGHNT and CDR2 YENEEA. CDR3 length: 13 residues. The DNA for the CDR3 is TGTGCCAGCAGCAACAGGGTGGCCGGGGAGCTGTTTTTT. Translated: CASSNRVAGELFF.

V usage is TRBV10-3 and J usage is TRBJ1-2, with TRBD1 as a possible D gene (5 bases). The germline CDR1 and CDR2 sequences are ENHRY and SYGVKD. The CDR3 totals 13 residues. V was trimmed by 3 bases and J by 14 bases, leaving 19 bases between them. Here the CDR3 reads CAISDVGAAAKTF. CDR3 nucleotide sequence: TGTGCCATCAGTGACGTTGGGGCAGCTGCTAAGACCTTC.

The V gene is TRBV6-5, the J gene TRBJ2-2; the match to TRBD1 covers 7 bases. Trimming cost V 6 bases and J 9 bases; bases outside gene matches: 13. Germline loops: CDR1 MNHEY, CDR2 SVGAGI. The length of the CDR3 is 15 residues. The CDR3 nucleotides read TGTGCCAGCAGCACCTCCGGACAGGTTCTCCGGGAGCTGTTTTTT. Residues: CASSTSGQVLRELFF.

CDR3 nucleotide sequence: TGTGCCAGCAGCCAAGATGGGACAGGGGATAATGAAAAACTGTTTTTT. This translates into CASSQDGTGDNEKLFF. The chain combines TRBV4-2 with TRBJ1-4, with 10 bases aligning to TRBD1. The CDR3 spans 16 residues. The germline V gene encodes CDR1 LGHNA and CDR2 YNFKEQ. V dropped 0 bases and J dropped 4; count of bases not matched to a gene: 2.

There are a few counts of this clone. The chain carries TRBV15 and TRBJ1-2; weak D call: TRBD1 (5 bases). The germline V gene encodes CDR1 LNHNV and CDR2 YYDKDF (reference sequence). The CDR3 is 17 residues long. The V end lost 3 bases, the J end lost 2 bases, and 19 bases lay between the germline ends. The CDR3 DNA is TGTGCCACCAGCAGGGGTGACCAGGGTCAGCGGAACTATGGCTACACCTTC. This translates into CATSRGDQGQRNYGYTF.

The chain joins TRBV5-4 to TRBJ1-1; D is ambiguous. In germline, CDR1 is SGHNT, CDR2 YYREEE (reference sequence). This CDR3 is built from 14 residues. V gave up 0 bases and J gave up 0 bases, with 6 bases separating them. The CDR3 DNA sequence: TGTGCCAGCAGCTTGGTGGGTCTGAACACTGAAGCTTTCTTT. Its protein product is CASSLVGLNTEAFF.

The rearrangement joins TRBV6-5 to TRBJ2-6; D gene unclear. This CDR3 is 15 amino acids long. The V and J ends lost 0 bases and 1 base respectively, with 4 bases between them. The V gene's germline CDR1 is MNHEY and CDR2 SVGAGI. The CDR3 here is CASSYSGSGANVLTF. CDR3 sequence (DNA): TGTGCCAGCAGTTACTCCGGATCTGGGGCCAACGTCCTGACTTTC.

The rearrangement joins TRBV7-2 to TRBJ1-3; D might be TRBD1 (5 bases). Germline V gene data show CDR1 as SGHTA and CDR2 as FQGNSA. The V gene lost 1 base and the J gene lost 12 bases, with 10 bases spanning the gap. CDR3 length: 12 amino acids. DNA for the CDR3: TGTGCCAGCAGCTTAGAGAGGGGCGGCATATATTTT. Its translation: CASSLERGGIYF.

The V call is TRBV28, the J call TRBJ2-7; no clear D gene. The germline gives CDR1 MDHEN, CDR2 SYDVKM. The V gene lost 6 bases and the J gene lost 2 bases, with 5 bases spanning the gap. CDR3 length equals 11 residues. The CDR3: CASRNTYEQYF. CDR3 nucleotides: TGTGCCAGCAGGAATACCTACGAGCAGTACTTC.

V gene TRBV6-4 combines with J gene TRBJ2-1; TRBD1 matches at 8 bases. J was trimmed by 7 bases and V by 4 bases; bases with no gene match: 6. The CDR3 length is 14 residues. The germline CDR1 and CDR2 sequences are MRHNA and SNTAGT. In DNA, the CDR3 is TGTGCCAGCAGTGGGCGGACAGGGTTGAATGAGCAGTTCTTC. Protein sequence: CASSGRTGLNEQFF.

CDR3 amino acids: CASSFWPDTGTDTEAFF. CDR3 DNA: TGTGCCAGCAGCTTTTGGCCAGATACCGGGACGGACACTGAAGCTTTCTTT. The gene calls are TRBV7-9 and TRBJ1-1; a possible D gene is TRBD1 (5 bases). The CDR3 runs to 17 residues. Germline V gene sequence: CDR1 SEHNR, CDR2 FQNEAQ (reference sequence). The V end lost 3 bases, the J end lost 3 bases, and 20 bases lay between the germline ends.

The chain combines TRBV7-2 with TRBJ2-3; 7 bases are a match to TRBD2. CDR1 and CDR2 from the germline V gene are SGHTA and FQGNSA. V lost 0 bases, J lost 0 bases, and 6 bases stayed unmatched. CDR3 length equals 17 residues. The CDR3 DNA sequence: TGTGCCAGCAGCTTAGCGGGGAGGGTGGCTAGCACAGATACGCAGTATTTT. It translates to CASSLAGRVASTDTQYF.

This clone was picked up one time. V and J are TRBV28 and TRBJ1-1, with D tentatively TRBD1 (5 bases). The CDR3 covers 17 residues. Germline-derived CDR1 and CDR2 are MDHEN and SYDVKM. V lost 6 bases to trimming and J lost 0 bases, with 20 bases between them. This CDR3 is CASSLIGRGVMNTEAFF. In DNA, the CDR3 is TGTGCCAGCAGCCTCATAGGACGGGGGGTAATGAACACTGAAGCTTTCTTT.

The genes are TRBV5-4 and TRBJ1-6; 8 bases align to TRBD1. Germline V CDR1 and CDR2: SGHNT, YYREEE (reference sequence). With V trimmed by 5 bases and J by 8 bases, 6 bases remained unmatched. The CDR3 spans 14 residues. The CDR3 here is CASRSDRGYSPLHF. The CDR3 nucleotides are TGTGCCAGCAGGTCCGACAGGGGTTATTCACCCCTCCACTTT. The full variable domain, its missing parts supplied by reference TRBV5-4 and TRBJ1-6, is ETGVTQSPTHLIKTRGQQVTLRCSSQSGHNTVSWYQQALGQGPQFIFQYYREEENGRGNFPPRFSGLQFPNYSSELNVNALELDDSALYLCASRSDRGYSPLHFGNGTRLTVT.

The chain couples TRBV19 to TRBJ1-1; 7 bases match TRBD1. The CDR3 contains 11 residues. The ends lost 4 bases at V and 10 bases at J; junction bases unmatched: 3. Germline values: CDR1 LNHDA, CDR2 SQIVND (reference sequence). CDR3 DNA sequence: TGTGCCAGTAGTACAAGGACAGGAGCTTTCTTT. It translates to CASSTRTGAFF.

Only one count was recorded for this clone. The V call is TRBV19, the J call TRBJ1-1; maybe TRBD1 (6 bases). Trimming removed 7 bases from V and 2 bases from J, with 11 bases in between. The CDR3 extends over 13 amino acids. Germline lookup yields CDR1 LNHDA and CDR2 SQIVND (reference sequence). CDR3 in amino acids: CASNFGTNTEAFF. CDR3 nucleotides: TGTGCCAGTAATTTCGGGACAAACACTGAAGCTTTCTTT.

The chain links TRBV5-5 to TRBJ1-1, with unresolved D. Trimming stripped 0 bases from V and 5 bases from J, with 14 bases between. Germline loops: CDR1 SGHKS, CDR2 YYEKEE (reference sequence). CDR3 length: 15 amino acids. CDR3 DNA: TGTGCCAGCAGCTTGGGGCCCCGCACTCAGACTGAAGCTTTCTTT. The encoded protein is CASSLGPRTQTEAFF.

The count of this clone is one. The chain has TRBV6-5 and TRBJ1-5; D is unresolved. V was shortened by 10 bases and J by 6 bases, with 16 bases between the two germline ends. The CDR3 spans 13 residues. Germline CDR1 reads MNHEY; CDR2 reads SVGAGI. The CDR3 nucleotides are TGTGCCACCTCGCGTGCCCGGGGTCAGCCCCAGCATTTT. It translates to CATSRARGQPQHF.

V is TRBV5-4 and J is TRBJ2-5, with D perhaps TRBD2 (5 bases). The CDR3 runs 16 residues. Trimming stripped 0 bases from V and 5 bases from J, with 17 bases between. The V gene's germline CDR1 is SGHNT and CDR2 YYREEE (reference sequence). The CDR3 protein is CASSLEVAIGIETQYF. In DNA form, the CDR3 reads TGTGCCAGCAGCTTGGAAGTAGCGATAGGTATTGAGACCCAGTACTTC.